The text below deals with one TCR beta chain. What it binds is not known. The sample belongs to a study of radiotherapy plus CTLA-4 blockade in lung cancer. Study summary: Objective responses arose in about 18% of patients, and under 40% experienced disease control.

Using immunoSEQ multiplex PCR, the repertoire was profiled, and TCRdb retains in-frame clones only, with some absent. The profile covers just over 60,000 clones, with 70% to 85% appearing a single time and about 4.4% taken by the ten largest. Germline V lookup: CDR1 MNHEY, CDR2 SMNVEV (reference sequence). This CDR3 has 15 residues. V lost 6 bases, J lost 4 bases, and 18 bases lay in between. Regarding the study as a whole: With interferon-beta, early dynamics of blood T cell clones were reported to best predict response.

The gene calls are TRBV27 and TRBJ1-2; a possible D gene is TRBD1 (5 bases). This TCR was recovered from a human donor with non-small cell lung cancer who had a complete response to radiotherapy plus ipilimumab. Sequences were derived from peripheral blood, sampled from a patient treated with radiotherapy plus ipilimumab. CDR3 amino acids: CASSSRGAGGYGYTF. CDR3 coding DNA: TGTGCCAGCAGCTCCCGGGGAGCGGGGGGCTATGGCTACACCTTC.